A single count supports the clone carrying this T cell receptor beta chain. This sample was included in a study of control samples from healthy donors and cancer patients. The assay was immunoSEQ multiplex PCR, and TCRdb's table has in-frame clones only and misses some. The table records approximately 160,000 clones, 75% to 95% of them present only once. The V end was cut by 2 bases, the J end by 8 bases, with 12 bases between. Germline CDR1 MDHEN, CDR2 SYDVKM. This CDR3 is 13 amino acids long. The chain joins TRBV28 to TRBJ1-1; D is uncertain. The specimen was blood. The receptor was isolated from a woman between 40 and 50 years old in good health. The CDR3 DNA follows: TGTGCCAGCAGTTTACCGGGATTAGGCGAAGCTTTCTTT. It translates to CASSLPGLGEAFF. The variable domain in full, completed from reference TRBV28 and TRBJ1-1, reads DVKVTQSSRYLVKRTGEKVFLECVQDMDHENMFWYRQDPGLGLRLIYFSYDVKMKEKGDIPEGYSVSREKKERFSLILESASTNQTSMYLCASSLPGLGEAFFGQGTRLTVV.